The 30 T cell receptor beta chains given below trace back to one sample, sequenced in a study of chronic HIV infection and antiretroviral therapy. TCRdb called the 5' RACE reads again in MiXCR, with one record for every CDR3 protein. The sample includes roughly 48,000 distinct CDR3 sequences, about 19% of them seen just once. The sample comprised peripheral blood. These receptors all come from an adult who had HIV and had not received antiretroviral therapy, or was an uninfected healthy control (not recorded which).

The chain is built from TRBV29-1 and TRBJ2-4, with D perhaps matching TRBD1 or TRBD2 (5 bases each). V lost 0 bases and J lost 6, with 15 bases in between. The CDR3 totals 15 residues. Looked up from germline, CDR1 is SQVTM and CDR2 is ANQGSEA. CDR3: CSVEDLSGAGNIQYF. The CDR3 DNA is TGCAGCGTTGAAGATCTATCCGGGGCTGGAAACATTCAGTACTTC.

This clonotype was observed a few times. This sequence joins TRBV28 and TRBJ2-1, with 8 positions matching TRBD2. J gave up 6 bases and V 5 bases, and 12 bases lay outside the gene matches. This CDR3 has 16 amino acids. Germline V gene sequence: CDR1 MDHEN, CDR2 SYDVKM. The CDR3 DNA is TGTGCCAGCAGTCTCCCTGCGGGAGGCCTCTCCAATGAGCAGTTCTTC. Its translation: CASSLPAGGLSNEQFF.

Here the CDR3 DNA reads TGTGCCAGCAGCCCCCGGGACCGGACCTACGAGCAGTACTTC. Its translation is CASSPRDRTYEQYF. The genes are TRBV9 and TRBJ2-7; D possibly matches TRBD1 or TRBD2 (5 bases each). V dropped 4 bases and J dropped 2 bases, with 13 bases sitting between them. The CDR3 extends over 14 amino acids. The germline gives CDR1 SGDLS, CDR2 YYNGEE.

This clonotype was counted a few times. The V and J genes are TRBV27 and TRBJ2-3; tentatively, D is TRBD1 (6 bases). The CDR3 runs 17 residues. V shed 3 bases and J shed 0 bases, with 16 bases lying between them. Germline assignment: CDR1 MNHEY and CDR2 SMNVEV (reference sequence). Written as DNA, the CDR3 is TGTGCCAGCAGTTTTCATCCAGGGGCGACTAGCACAGATACGCAGTATTTT. This encodes CASSFHPGATSTDTQYF.

V is TRBV28 and J is TRBJ1-1; 7 bases are a match to TRBD1. Germline CDR1 MDHEN, CDR2 SYDVKM. CDR3 length: 15 amino acids. The V and J ends lost 5 bases and 9 bases, in that order; junction bases with no gene match: 15. CDR3 nucleotide sequence: TGTGCCAGCAGTCCCAGCCAGGGGGGGGCGTTTAAAGCTTTCTTT. Protein product: CASSPSQGGAFKAFF.

The DNA for the CDR3 is TGCGCCAGCAGCCACGGCAGGGGAACTGAAGCTTTCTTT. The encoded protein is CASSHGRGTEAFF. The chain recombines TRBV4-1 with TRBJ1-1; possibly TRBD1 for D (6 bases). Trimming cost V 3 bases and J 5 bases, with 10 bases left between them. In germline, CDR1 is MGHRA, CDR2 YSYEKL. The CDR3 has 13 residues.

The chain employs TRBV7-8 and TRBJ2-5; TRBD1 matches at 10 bases. There are 14 residues in the CDR3. The junction had 7 bases not matched to a gene; V was cut back by 2 bases and J by 10 bases. CDR1 is SGHVS, CDR2 FQNEAQ, per germline. The CDR3 loop reads CASSLLGQGVLQYF. The CDR3 bases are TGTGCCAGCAGCTTACTTGGACAGGGGGTACTCCAGTACTTC.

This clonotype has a handful of counts. The genes are TRBV28 and TRBJ1-5; 10 bases match TRBD1. The CDR3 spans 17 residues. The junction had 9 bases not matched to a gene; V was cut back by 3 bases and J by 4 bases. Germline V gene lookup returns CDR1 MDHEN and CDR2 SYDVKM. In DNA form, the CDR3 reads TGTGCCAGCAGTTTGGAAGGACAGGGGGTAGGAAATCAGCCCCAGCATTTT. It is translated as CASSLEGQGVGNQPQHF.

The V call is TRBV10-3, the J call TRBJ1-1; D gene ambiguous. This CDR3 is 14 amino acids long. The V and J ends lost 2 bases and 2 bases respectively, with 9 bases between them. Per germline, CDR1 ENHRY and CDR2 SYGVKD. DNA for the CDR3: TGTGCCATCAGTGAGAGTCATAGAAACACTGAAGCTTTCTTT. Protein: CAISESHRNTEAFF.

This clonotype showed up just a few times. This chain joins TRBV6-5 and TRBJ1-2, with D possibly matching TRBD1 (6 bases). Germline CDR1 is MNHEY and CDR2 is SVGAGI. With 5 bases removed from V and 4 bases from J, the gap between germline ends came to 17 bases. The length of the CDR3 is 15 residues. The CDR3 DNA follows: TGTGCCAGCAGTCCTTTAGCAGGGGTGGCCTATGGCTACACCTTC. As protein: CASSPLAGVAYGYTF.

This clonotype showed up just a few times. This rearrangement joins TRBV29-1 to TRBJ2-1; D is possibly TRBD2 (5 bases). Germline-derived CDR1 and CDR2 are SQVTM and ANQGSEA. The CDR3 has 12 residues. V was shortened by 3 bases and J by 4 bases, with 7 bases between the two germline ends. The CDR3 here is CSVEREYNEQFF. The CDR3 nucleotides read TGCAGCGTTGAGAGGGAATACAATGAGCAGTTCTTC.

This clonotype was detected a few times. The rearrangement links TRBV29-1 to TRBJ1-1; D unclear. Per the germline V gene, CDR1 is SQVTM and CDR2 is ANQGSEA. V was clipped by 4 bases and J by 4 bases, with 7 bases between them. There are 11 residues in the CDR3. CDR3 sequence reads: CSVVRPTEAFF. The CDR3 region has the DNA TGCAGCGTTGTACGCCCCACTGAAGCTTTCTTT.

The chain couples TRBV4-1 to TRBJ1-2; D unresolved. CDR3 length: 9 residues. Trimming removed 4 bases at V and 12 bases at J, with 6 bases between. Germline CDR1 is MGHRA and CDR2 is YSYEKL. The CDR3 spells CASSPPHTF. The CDR3 DNA reads TGCGCCAGCAGCCCCCCCCACACCTTC.

The V and J genes are TRBV21-1 and TRBJ1-2; TRBD1, as called in the table, went unchecked against the DNA. TRBV21-1 constitutes a pseudogene. This CDR3 has 17 residues. CDR3 residues: CASPPWTGLPDNYGYTF. The CDR3 nucleotides read TGTGCCAGCCCCCCTTGGACAGGGCTCCCCGATAACTATGGCTACACCTTC.

There are a few counts of this clonotype. The genes are TRBV28 and TRBJ2-7; 7 bases are a match to TRBD1. J gave up 1 base and V 5 bases, and 5 bases lay outside the gene matches. Germline V gives CDR1 MDHEN, CDR2 SYDVKM. This CDR3 has 14 residues. Written as DNA, the CDR3 is TGTGCCAGCAGTATATACAGGGGTTCCTACGAGCAGTACTTC. Amino acids: CASSIYRGSYEQYF.

This chain links TRBV29-1 with TRBJ1-3, with 7 bases matching TRBD1. The germline gives CDR1 SQVTM, CDR2 ANQGSEA. Losses at the gene ends were 4 bases for V and 4 bases for J; bases not matched to a gene: 4. The length of the CDR3 is 13 residues. Here the CDR3 DNA reads TGCAGCGTTGGAGGGGGCAACGGAAACACCATATATTTT. Amino acids: CSVGGGNGNTIYF.

This clonotype was counted between two and nine times. This rearrangement joins TRBV28 to TRBJ2-3; TRBD1 matches 8 bases. J lost 1 base, V lost 7 bases, and 1 base had no gene match. CDR3 length: 13 amino acids. In germline, CDR1 is MDHEN, CDR2 SYDVKM. The CDR3: CASKTGGTDTQYF. Written as DNA, the CDR3 is TGTGCCAGCAAGACAGGGGGCACAGATACGCAGTATTTT.

The chain joins TRBV29-1 to TRBJ2-3; D is tentatively TRBD1 or TRBD2 (5 bases each). This CDR3 has 14 amino acids. Germline-derived CDR1 and CDR2 are SQVTM and ANQGSEA. Trimming removed 8 bases from V and 2 bases from J, with 17 bases in between. CDR3 region: CSTRSGTYTDTQYF. As DNA, the CDR3 is TGCAGCACCCGATCGGGGACCTACACAGATACGCAGTATTTT.

This clonotype was counted ten times or more. V usage is TRBV20-1 and J usage is TRBJ2-1; D is uncertain. The CDR3 is 11 residues long. Germline CDR1 and CDR2: DFQATT and SNEGSKA (reference sequence). The ends were cut back, 6 bases at V and 6 bases at J, with 9 bases in the middle. In DNA form, the CDR3 reads TGCAGTGCAACGACAAGCAATGAGCAGTTCTTC. It yields the protein CSATTSNEQFF.

This clonotype was detected a few times. This chain joins TRBV11-2 and TRBJ2-5; 12 nucleotides agree with TRBD2. This CDR3 is built from 14 residues. V shed 7 bases and J 5 bases; nucleotides not matched to a gene: 5. Germline CDR1 is SGHAT and CDR2 is FQNNGV. The CDR3 DNA follows: TGTGCCAGCACCAGGACTAGCGGGACTGAGACCCAGTACTTC. The encoded protein is CASTRTSGTETQYF.

The V call is TRBV24-1, the J call TRBJ1-1, with D hard to call. The CDR3 is 13 amino acids. V was pared by 4 bases and J by 5 bases, with 10 bases between. Germline V gene sequence: CDR1 KGHDR, CDR2 SFDVKD. The CDR3 DNA follows: TGTGCCACCAGTGACTCAATTAGGACTGAAGCTTTCTTT. This gives the protein CATSDSIRTEAFF.

Comments on this clonotype: The CDR3 does not close with the conserved phenylalanine or tryptophan, likely indicating a read error. The chain uses TRBV6-1 and TRBJ2-3, with a possible D match to TRBD2 (5 bases). The CDR3 covers 15 residues. V gave up 6 bases and J gave up 2 bases, with 15 bases separating them. Germline V gene data show CDR1 as MNHNS and CDR2 as SASEGT. CDR3 coding DNA: TGTGCCAGCAGCAGTCGAGGGCGAGACACAGATACGCAGTATCTT. This encodes CASSSRGRDTDTQYL.

The rearrangement uses TRBV29-1 and TRBJ2-3; 14 nucleotides agree with TRBD2. The germline CDR1 and CDR2 sequences are SQVTM and ANQGSEA. The J segment lost 6 bases and the V segment lost 4 bases, leaving 3 bases of the junction unmatched. The CDR3 has 14 residues. DNA for the CDR3: TGCAGCGTTGGACTAGCGGGAGGGGTCGATACGCAGTATTTT. Its protein product is CSVGLAGGVDTQYF.

The chain couples TRBV24-1 to TRBJ2-1; maybe TRBD2 (6 bases). V lost 4 bases and J 3 bases, leaving 18 bases between the germline ends. The CDR3 has 17 amino acids. Germline V lookup: CDR1 KGHDR, CDR2 SFDVKD. The CDR3 loop is CATSDTAGTSNYNEQFF. The CDR3 DNA is TGTGCCACCAGTGACACGGCCGGGACTTCAAACTACAATGAGCAGTTCTTC.

This clonotype has just a few counts. The chain recombines TRBV28 with TRBJ2-2; D unclear. The CDR3 runs to 17 residues. The ends were cut back, 3 bases at V and 1 base at J, with 15 bases in the middle. Germline loops: CDR1 MDHEN, CDR2 SYDVKM. Here the CDR3 reads CASSLGRRHRNTGELFF. The DNA for the CDR3 is TGTGCCAGCAGTTTGGGTAGACGACACCGGAACACCGGGGAGCTGTTTTTT.

By sample fraction, this clonotype is medium-sized. The V and J genes are TRBV10-2 and TRBJ1-3; a possible D gene is TRBD1 (5 bases). From germline, CDR1 is WSHSY and CDR2 SAAADI. V shed 4 bases and J shed 4 bases, with 8 bases lying between them. This CDR3 contains 13 residues. The CDR3 nucleotides are TGCGCCAGCAGTGCAGGGAGAGGAAACACCATATATTTT. It translates to CASSAGRGNTIYF.

This clonotype showed up just a few times. V is TRBV28 and J is TRBJ1-1; D possibly corresponds to TRBD1 (5 bases). Germline CDR1 and CDR2: MDHEN and SYDVKM. CDR3 length equals 15 residues. The V and J ends lost 10 bases and 3 bases respectively, with 21 bases between them. CDR3 DNA sequence: TGTGCCACCCGATTGCCGATAGTGGGGGACACTGAAGCTTTCTTT. Translating it yields CATRLPIVGDTEAFF.

Only a few counts were recorded for this clonotype. The chain carries TRBV20-1 and TRBJ2-7; TRBD1 or TRBD2 may be the D gene (5 bases each). This CDR3 spans 15 amino acids. Germline-derived CDR1 and CDR2 are DFQATT and SNEGSKA (reference sequence). The V end lost 0 bases, the J end lost 7 bases, and 19 bases lay between the germline ends. The DNA of the CDR3 is TGCAGTGCTAGAGACCAACCGGGACGCTTGGAGGAGCAGTACTTC. Protein product: CSARDQPGRLEEQYF.

The V and J genes are TRBV29-1 and TRBJ2-2; maybe TRBD1 (6 bases). The CDR3 covers 13 residues. V lost 7 bases, J lost 6 bases, and 15 bases lay in between. Germline CDR1 is SQVTM and CDR2 is ANQGSEA. CDR3 residues: CSGGPPGAGELFF. The CDR3 nucleotides read TGCAGCGGGGGGCCCCCCGGGGCCGGGGAGCTGTTTTTT.

This chain joins TRBV10-2 and TRBJ2-1; D is unclear. V was trimmed by 8 bases and J by 6 bases, leaving 14 bases between them. Germline CDR1 WSHSY, CDR2 SAAADI. The CDR3 has 13 amino acids. CDR3 coding DNA: TGCGCCAGCGCCCTCGTCCGTAGCAATGAGCAGTTCTTC. Amino acid sequence: CASALVRSNEQFF.